The clone carrying this T cell receptor (beta chain) was seen only a few times. The CDR3 consists of 11 residues. The V gene's germline CDR1 is DFQATT and CDR2 SNEGSKA (reference sequence). Unmatched junction bases numbered 1, after V lost 3 bases and J lost 6 bases. The sample originates from a study of blood T cell repertoires in COVID-19. Measured with immunoSEQ multiplex PCR; TCRdb has only the in-frame clones, and not every one. The sample holds 20,000 to 30,000 clones; around two thirds are singletons and the top ten take about 7.1%. The material sequenced was peripheral blood. This clonotype was obtained from a man aged 60-69 years with active or convalescent COVID-19. This chain connects TRBV20-1 to TRBJ2-7; 8 nucleotides align to TRBD2. CDR3 protein: CSASLAGEQYF. In nucleotides, the CDR3 is TGCAGTGCTAGCCTAGCGGGCGAGCAGTACTTC.